This record concerns one T cell receptor beta chain sequence. Its antigen is currently not known. Qualities for individual bases were not recorded, and no much larger clone is one base off. The record originates from a study of blood T cell repertoires in COVID-19 (TCRdb year 2020). Looking at the study overall: The collaborator samples originated in the United States, Italy and Spain and spanned the acute and convalescent phases of COVID-19. The prospective study material was composed of cDNA or gDNA derived from T cells, B-cell-depleted T cells, or PBMCs. The dataset comprised deeply sampled blood TCRbeta repertoires from subjects exposed to, actively infected with, or recovered from COVID-19. The repertoires were made available in a free public database intended to serve as a resource for research on the immune response to SARS-CoV-2. Samples were obtained from the ongoing ImmuneRACE study (first 160 participants) and from about 1,300 subjects provided by 6 global collaborators. Sample metadata almost always included a de-identified subject ID, COVID-19 status, age in years and sex. HLA class I and class II types, where available, came from metadata supplied by the sample provider rather than from assay-based typing.

Enrolling through a virtual design, the prospective study's participants ranged in age from roughly 18 to 89 years and lived across roughly 23 United States geographic areas. In the prospective study, cohorts were assigned on the basis of participant-reported clinical history obtained from a screening survey and a study questionnaire. ImmuneRACE Cohort 3 recovered participants were defined by two consecutive negative NP/OP PCR tests, healthcare professional clearance, or symptom resolution. Mobile phlebotomists in the prospective study collected whole blood, serum and a nasopharyngeal or oropharyngeal swab from every participant. Participants in the prospective study had the option to provide additional blood draws and questionnaires over a roughly 2-month period. Blood samples from the prospective study were shipped frozen or at room temperature prior to DNA extraction. The paper's findings and limits, for the study overall: How much clinical and demographic metadata was included differed by source and by participant, and the metadata was provided uncurated.

The immunoSEQ Assay, a bias-controlled multiplex PCR, was used to amplify TCRbeta CDR3 regions from genomic DNA. Per the authors' processing: The number of nucleated cells in each sample was estimated by amplification of reference gene primers within the assay. To quantify the absolute abundance of each unique TCRbeta CDR3 rearrangement, sequence reads were collapsed and filtered. For each sample, productive Simpson clonality was calculated as the square root of Simpson's diversity index across productive rearrangements. Held by TCRdb, this immuneACCESS table contains in-frame sequences only and omits some clones. Under half of the omission traces to an unresolved V gene where checked; the cause of the rest is unknown. Clone size and the V and J calls come from that table; the DNA yielded D and trimming. The sample yields 160,000 or so clones; around 83% were counted once. Over 12% of the sample is held by the ten biggest clonotypes.

CDR1 and CDR2, per the germline V gene, are KGHSH and LQKENI. The CDR3 runs 15 amino acids, cysteine and phenylalanine included. Only CDR3 DNA remains: 45 bases, in frame from the first base. Relative to germline, V is 2 bases shorter and J is 3 bases shorter, with 10 bases between their ends. This clonotype was obtained from a man in his forties or fifties who had recovered from COVID-19. The sample comprised PBMCs or T cells enriched from blood (not recorded which). In this chain, TRBV18 is recombined with TRBJ1-4; TRBD1 could be the D gene, as 5 bases match. CDR3 protein: CASSPRQLANEKLFF. The nucleotide sequence is TGTGCCAGCTCACCAAGACAGTTAGCTAATGAAAAACTGTTTTTT.